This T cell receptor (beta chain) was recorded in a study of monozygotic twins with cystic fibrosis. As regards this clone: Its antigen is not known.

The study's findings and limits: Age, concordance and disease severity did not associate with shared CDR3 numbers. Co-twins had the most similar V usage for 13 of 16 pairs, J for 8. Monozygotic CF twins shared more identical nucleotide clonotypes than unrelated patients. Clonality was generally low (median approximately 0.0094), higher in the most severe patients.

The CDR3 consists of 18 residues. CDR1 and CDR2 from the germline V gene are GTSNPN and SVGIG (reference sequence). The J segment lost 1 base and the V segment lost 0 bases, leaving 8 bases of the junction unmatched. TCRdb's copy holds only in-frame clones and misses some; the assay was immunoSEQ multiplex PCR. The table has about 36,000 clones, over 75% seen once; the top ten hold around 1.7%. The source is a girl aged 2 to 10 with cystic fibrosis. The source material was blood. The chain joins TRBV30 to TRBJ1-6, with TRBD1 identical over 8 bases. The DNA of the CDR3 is TGTGCCTGGAGTGTTATGGGGACAGGCGGATCCTATAATTCACCCCTCCACTTT. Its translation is CAWSVMGTGGSYNSPLHF.